This T cell receptor beta chain was documented in a study of cytotoxic CD8 clonotypes in ibrutinib-treated CLL. Study-level information: Researchers reported 11 relapsed/refractory and fewer than 16 treatment-naive patients, about 17 of them IGHV unmutated. Among responders, some 25 were partial and 2 complete; after median around 68 months, about 15 stayed remitted and roughly 12 progressed. Notes on the study in general: Clonality went up at the time of ibrutinib response, stayed stable in sustained remission, and later dropped back toward its baseline level at progression.

Concerning this clone itself: Its antigen is currently unknown.

Sequenced by immunoSEQ multiplex PCR; TCRdb stores in-frame clones only, minus some. The table includes around 250,000 clones, around 70% detected once. V shed 4 bases and J 3 bases; nucleotides not matched to a gene: 3. The CDR3 spans 14 residues. Germline lookup yields CDR1 MDHEN and CDR2 SYDVKM. Cryopreserved PBMCs supplied 2 to 2.5 micrograms of genomic DNA for TCR beta libraries. The source was PBMCs, collected after 24 months of ibrutinib treatment. This receptor was identified in a human donor with chronic lymphocytic leukemia. The chain combines TRBV28 with TRBJ2-7; 10 nucleotides agree with TRBD1. The CDR3 is CASSWDRGGYEQYF. CDR3 DNA sequence: TGTGCCAGCAGTTGGGACAGGGGTGGCTACGAGCAGTACTTC.